The following is a T cell receptor beta chain sequence with its context. Its antigen is unknown. These data originate in a study of vaccination effects on CD4 cells after COVID-19. Assay: immunoSEQ multiplex PCR; the TCRdb copy retains only in-frame clones and omits some. The sample consists of about 22,000 clones, about three quarters of them appearing once. Germline V gene sequence: CDR1 LNHDA, CDR2 SQIVND (reference sequence). The ends were cut back, 3 bases at V and 2 bases at J, with 18 bases in the middle. The CDR3 length is 17 residues. Study-wide results and caveats: Cross-reactivity toward common cold coronaviruses was confined to only 1 of 255 vaccine-induced clones in healthy vaccinees.

Sequencing followed a ViraFEST assay step that expanded antigen-specific CD4+ T cells with viral peptide pools. Cultured cells yielded isolated CD4+ T cells after more than nine days. According to the study, vaccine recipients showed no prior SARS-CoV-2 infection and negative nucleocapsid antibodies. Wells containing 1.5 million to 2.5 million PBMC each were cultured with about 9 IU/ml IL-2 and 8 to 10 ug/ml peptides. Sequenced here: CD4+ T cells from PBMCs cultured with HCoV-NL63 spike peptides, sampled before COVID-19 vaccination. This chain joins TRBV19 and TRBJ2-3; D possibly uses TRBD1 or TRBD2 (5 bases each). The clonotype was recovered from a human donor who received a COVID-19 vaccine. CDR3 loop: CASSMRGRPGNTDTQYF. Here the CDR3 DNA reads TGTGCCAGTAGTATGAGAGGGCGGCCAGGGAACACAGATACGCAGTATTTT. The full variable domain, with the rest looked up from reference TRBV19 and TRBJ2-3, is DGGITQSPKYLFRKEGQNVTLSCEQNLNHDAMYWYRQDPGQGLRLIYYSQIVNDFQKGDIAEGYSVSREKKESFPLTVTSAQKNPTAFYLCASSMRGRPGNTDTQYFGPGTRLTVL.